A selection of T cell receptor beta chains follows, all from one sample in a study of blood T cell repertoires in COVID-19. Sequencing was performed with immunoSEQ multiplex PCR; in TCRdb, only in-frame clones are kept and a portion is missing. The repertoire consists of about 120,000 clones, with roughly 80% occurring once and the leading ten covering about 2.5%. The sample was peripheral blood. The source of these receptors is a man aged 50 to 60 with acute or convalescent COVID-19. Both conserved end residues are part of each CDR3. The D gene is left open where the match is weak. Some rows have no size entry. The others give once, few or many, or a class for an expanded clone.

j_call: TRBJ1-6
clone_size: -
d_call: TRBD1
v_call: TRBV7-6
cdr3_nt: TGTGCCAGCAGCTTACAGCCGGGGACAGGCAATTCACCCCTCCACTTT
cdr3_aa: CASSLQPGTGNSPLHF

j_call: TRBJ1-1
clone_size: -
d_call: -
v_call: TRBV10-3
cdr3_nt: TGTGCCATCAGTGACAGGGTCCCTGAAGCTTTCTTT
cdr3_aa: CAISDRVPEAFF

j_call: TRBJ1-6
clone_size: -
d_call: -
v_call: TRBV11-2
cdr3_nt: TGTGCCAGCAGCTTATTGGTAGCGAATTCACCCCTCCACTTT
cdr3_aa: CASSLLVANSPLHF

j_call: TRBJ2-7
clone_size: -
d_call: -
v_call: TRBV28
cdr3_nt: TGTGCCAGCAGTCCGTGGGGCCCCAAGGACGAGCAGTACTTC
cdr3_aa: CASSPWGPKDEQYF

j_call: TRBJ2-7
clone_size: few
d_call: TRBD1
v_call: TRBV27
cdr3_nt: TGTGCCAGCAGTTTCTACAGGGGGTACGAGCAGTACTTC
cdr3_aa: CASSFYRGYEQYF

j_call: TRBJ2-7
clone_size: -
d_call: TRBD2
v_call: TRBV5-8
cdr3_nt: TGTGCCAGCAGCTGGGGGACTATGAACGAGCAGTACTTC
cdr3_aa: CASSWGTMNEQYF

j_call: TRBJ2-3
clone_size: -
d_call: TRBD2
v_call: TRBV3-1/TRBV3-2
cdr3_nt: TGTGCCAGCAGCCTTGGCAGCGGGGGGCGCACAGATACGCAGTATTTT
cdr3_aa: CASSLGSGGRTDTQYF

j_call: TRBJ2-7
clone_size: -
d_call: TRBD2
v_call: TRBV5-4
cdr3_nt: TGTGCCAGCAGCCCCTATGGGGCGGGAGGCCACGAGCAGTACTTC
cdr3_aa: CASSPYGAGGHEQYF

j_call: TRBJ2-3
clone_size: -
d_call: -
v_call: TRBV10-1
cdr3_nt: TGCGCCAGCAGTGAATGGCGGGGGCCCACAGATACGCAGTATTTT
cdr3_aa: CASSEWRGPTDTQYF

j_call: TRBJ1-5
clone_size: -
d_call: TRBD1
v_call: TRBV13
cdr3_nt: TGTGCCAGCAGCGAGGGGACAGGGGGCAGCAATCAGCCCCAGCATTTT
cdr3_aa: CASSEGTGGSNQPQHF

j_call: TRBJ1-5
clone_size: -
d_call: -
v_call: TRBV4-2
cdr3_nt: TGTGCCAGCAGCCAAGTGTGGGGGGGGGCTTTCAATCAGCCCCAGCATTTT
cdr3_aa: CASSQVWGGAFNQPQHF

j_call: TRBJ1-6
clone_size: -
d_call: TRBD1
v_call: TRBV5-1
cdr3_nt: TGCGCCAGCAGACGACAGGGGGGGAATTCACCCCTCCACTTT
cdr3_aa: CASRRQGGNSPLHF

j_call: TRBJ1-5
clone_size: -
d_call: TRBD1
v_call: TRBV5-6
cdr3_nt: TGTGCCAGCAGCATGACAGGGGGTTTTCAGCCCCAGCATTTT
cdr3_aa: CASSMTGGFQPQHF

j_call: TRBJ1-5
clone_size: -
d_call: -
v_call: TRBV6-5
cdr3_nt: TGTGCCAGCAGTTACCGAGGCAATCAGCCCCAGCATTTT
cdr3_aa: CASSYRGNQPQHF

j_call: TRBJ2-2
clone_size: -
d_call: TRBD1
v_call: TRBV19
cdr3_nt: TGTGCCAGTAGTATTGTGGGGACAGGGGGGAACACCGGGGAGCTGTTTTTT
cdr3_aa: CASSIVGTGGNTGELFF

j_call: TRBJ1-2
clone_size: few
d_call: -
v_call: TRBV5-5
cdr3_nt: TGTGCCAGCAGCTTGGGCCAGGCTAACTATGGCTACACCTTC
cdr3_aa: CASSLGQANYGYTF

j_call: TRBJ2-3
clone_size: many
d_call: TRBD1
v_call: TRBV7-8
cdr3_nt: TGTGCCAGCAGCATAAACAGGGGCCCCACAGATACGCAGTATTTT
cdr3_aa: CASSINRGPTDTQYF

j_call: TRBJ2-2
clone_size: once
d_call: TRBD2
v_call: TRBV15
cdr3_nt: TGTGCCACCAGCAGAGTAGCGGGAGCGAACACCGGGGAGCTGTTTTTT
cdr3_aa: CATSRVAGANTGELFF

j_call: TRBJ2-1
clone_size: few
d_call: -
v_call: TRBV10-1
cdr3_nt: TGCGCCAGCAGTGAAACAAGAAACAATGAGCAGTTCTTC
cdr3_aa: CASSETRNNEQFF

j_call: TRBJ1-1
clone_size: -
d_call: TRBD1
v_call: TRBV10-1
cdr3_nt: TGCGCCAGCAAACAGGGGGACGGTTCTGAAGCTTTCTTT
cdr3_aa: CASKQGDGSEAFF

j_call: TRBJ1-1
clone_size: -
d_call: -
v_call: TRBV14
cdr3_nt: TGTGCCAGCAGCCCCCGAATTCAGGGACTCACCGAAGCTTTCTTT
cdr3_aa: CASSPRIQGLTEAFF

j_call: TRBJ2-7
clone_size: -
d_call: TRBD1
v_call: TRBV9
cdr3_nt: TGTGCCAGCAGCGTAGCCCCGGGACAGGGAAGACCGCAGTACTTC
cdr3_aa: CASSVAPGQGRPQYF

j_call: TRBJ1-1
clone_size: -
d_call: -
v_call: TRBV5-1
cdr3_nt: TGCGCCAGCAGCTTGGTGCAGGGGACTGAAGCTTTCTTT
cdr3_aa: CASSLVQGTEAFF

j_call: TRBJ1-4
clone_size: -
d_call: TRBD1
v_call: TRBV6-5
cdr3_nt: TGTGCCAGCAGTTACTCGAAGGGGGCTCGGGAAAAACTGTTTTTT
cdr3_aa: CASSYSKGAREKLFF

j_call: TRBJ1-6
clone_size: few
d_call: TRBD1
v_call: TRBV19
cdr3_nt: TGTGCCAGTAGTATGCTAAGGGGTCCCAGGGGGAATTCACCCCTCCACTTT
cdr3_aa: CASSMLRGPRGNSPLHF